These T cell receptor beta chains were read from a single sample in a study of cytomegalovirus exposure and HLA in healthy donors. Method: immunoSEQ multiplex PCR; TCRdb's copy keeps in-frame clones and lacks some. This sample yields about 170,000 clones, of which around 86% are seen a single time; under 3% belongs to the top ten. Specimen: PBMCs. The source of these receptors is a male donor in good health and CMV-seronegative. Both conserved end residues are part of each CDR3. Fields, in order: clone size, J gene, D gene, V gene, CDR3 DNA, CDR3 protein. A D gene is named only where the DNA matches it firmly. Where a row states a size, it is once, few, many or the class of an expanded clone; other rows omit it.

size: -
J: TRBJ1-5
D: -
V: TRBV2
DNA: TGTGCCAGCAGTGATGGGGGGGATAGCAATCAGCCCCAGCATTTT
CDR3: CASSDGGDSNQPQHF

size: -
J: TRBJ1-2
D: -
V: TRBV19
DNA: TGTGCCAGTAGTACGATTTCTTCCGGGGATGGCTACACCTTC
CDR3: CASSTISSGDGYTF

size: -
J: TRBJ1-6
D: -
V: TRBV7-2
DNA: TGTGCCAGCAGCCCAAGGGACACAGGCTCGAATTCACCCCTCCACTTT
CDR3: CASSPRDTGSNSPLHF

size: -
J: TRBJ1-2
D: -
V: TRBV5-5
DNA: TGTGCCAGCAGATTAAGCCGGAGTCAGGGCATCTATGGCTACACCTTC
CDR3: CASRLSRSQGIYGYTF

size: -
J: TRBJ1-2
D: -
V: TRBV2
DNA: TGTGCCAGCAGTTCGGGGAGGGGGAGCTATGGCTACACCTTC
CDR3: CASSSGRGSYGYTF

size: few
J: TRBJ1-2
D: -
V: TRBV6-1
DNA: TGTGCCAGCTCTCCAGAGGGAACCTATGGCTACACCTTC
CDR3: CASSPEGTYGYTF

size: -
J: TRBJ2-7
D: -
V: TRBV7-9
DNA: TGTGCCAGCAGCTTAGCGAGGCTTCCCTACGAGCAGTACTTC
CDR3: CASSLARLPYEQYF

size: -
J: TRBJ2-1
D: TRBD2
V: TRBV29-1
DNA: TGCAGCGTTGGGGCGGGAGCTAGCTCCTACAATGAGCAGTTCTTC
CDR3: CSVGAGASSYNEQFF

size: -
J: TRBJ1-2
D: TRBD1
V: TRBV29-1
DNA: TGCAGCGTGATGACAGGGGGCATCGGCTATGGCTACACCTTC
CDR3: CSVMTGGIGYGYTF

size: -
J: TRBJ2-3
D: TRBD2
V: TRBV29-1
DNA: TGCAGCGTTGAATTCCTAGCGGGGGGCACAGATACGCAGTATTTT
CDR3: CSVEFLAGGTDTQYF

size: -
J: TRBJ2-4
D: TRBD1
V: TRBV5-1
DNA: TGCGCCAGCAGCATTACCGGGACAGACAAAAACATTCAGTACTTC
CDR3: CASSITGTDKNIQYF

size: few
J: TRBJ2-2
D: -
V: TRBV10-3
DNA: TGTGCCATCAGTGAGGCACTACCCGGACAGAGCACCGGGGAGCTGTTTTTT
CDR3: CAISEALPGQSTGELFF

size: -
J: TRBJ1-5
D: -
V: TRBV27
DNA: TGTGCCAGCGGCCGTCCCACGGGTGGCAATCAGCCCCAGCATTTT
CDR3: CASGRPTGGNQPQHF